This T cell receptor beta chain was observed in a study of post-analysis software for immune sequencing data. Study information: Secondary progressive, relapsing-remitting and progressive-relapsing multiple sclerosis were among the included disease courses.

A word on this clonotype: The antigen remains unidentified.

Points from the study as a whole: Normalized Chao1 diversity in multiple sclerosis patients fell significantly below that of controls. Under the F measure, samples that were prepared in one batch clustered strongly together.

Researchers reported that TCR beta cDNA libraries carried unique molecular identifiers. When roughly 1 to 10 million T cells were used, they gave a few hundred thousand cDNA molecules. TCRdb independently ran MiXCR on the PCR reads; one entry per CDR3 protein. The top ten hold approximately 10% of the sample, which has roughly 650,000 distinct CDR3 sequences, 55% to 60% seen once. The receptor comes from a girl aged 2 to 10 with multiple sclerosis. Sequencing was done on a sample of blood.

CDR3: CASSSMEGPDTEAFF. The CDR3 region has the DNA TGTGCCAGCAGCTCAATGGAGGGGCCGGACACTGAAGCTTTCTTT. The chain recombines TRBV7-9 with TRBJ1-1, with D perhaps matching TRBD1 (5 bases). Trimming took 4 bases from V and 3 from J, leaving 15 bases between them. Germline CDR1 is SEHNR and CDR2 is FQNEAQ (reference sequence). The length of the CDR3 is 15 residues. Variable domain in full (rest from reference TRBV7-9 and TRBJ1-1): DTGVSQNPRHKITKRGQNVTFRCDPISEHNRLYWYRQTLGQGPEFLTYFQNEAQLEKSRLLSDRFSAERPKGSFSTLEIQRTEQGDSAMYLCASSSMEGPDTEAFFGQGTRLTVV.